The T cell receptor (beta chain) described here comes from a study of patients and donors after allogeneic stem cell transplantation. V was pared by 0 bases and J by 0 bases, with 7 bases between. The CDR3 is 14 amino acids. In germline, CDR1 is SGHRS, CDR2 YFSETQ. Each CDR3 protein gets one entry after TCRdb re-called the RT-PCR reads with MiXCR. In the table there are hundreds of thousands of distinct CDR3 sequences, under 20% of which are singletons. This clonotype was seen a few times. The sample taken for sequencing was blood, either unsorted or a sorted T cell fraction (not recorded which). The TCR originated in a human donor who was either an allogeneic HSCT recipient or a stem cell or donor lymphocyte infusion donor (not recorded which). It is not recorded whose cells these are; they may come from a transplant donor. The J gene is TRBJ2-7, the V gene TRBV5-1, with D perhaps TRBD1 (6 bases). CDR3 nucleotides: TGCGCCAGCAGCTTGGTGGACAGCTCCTACGAGCAGTACTTC. Its protein product is CASSLVDSSYEQYF.